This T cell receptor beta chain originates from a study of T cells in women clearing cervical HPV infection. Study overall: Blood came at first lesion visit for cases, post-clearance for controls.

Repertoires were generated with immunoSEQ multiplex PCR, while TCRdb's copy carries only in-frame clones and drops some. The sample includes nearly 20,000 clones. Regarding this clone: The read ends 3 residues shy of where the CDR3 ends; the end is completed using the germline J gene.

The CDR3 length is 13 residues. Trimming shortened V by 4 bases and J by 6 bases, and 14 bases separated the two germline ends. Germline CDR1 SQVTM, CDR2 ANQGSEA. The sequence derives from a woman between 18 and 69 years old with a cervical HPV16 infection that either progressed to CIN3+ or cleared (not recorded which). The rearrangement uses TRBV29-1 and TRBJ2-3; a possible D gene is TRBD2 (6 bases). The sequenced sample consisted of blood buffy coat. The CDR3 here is CSVGGGAVDTQYF. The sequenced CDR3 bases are TGCAGCGTTGGGGGCGGGGCGGTGGATACG.